These T cell receptor beta chains were read from a single sample in a study of T cell repertoires in cytomegalovirus infection. TCRdb re-called the reads with MiXCR, one entry per CDR3 protein. The sample contains 300,000 to 400,000 distinct CDR3 sequences, 9.5% of which appear only once. Sequencing used PBMCs. Receptors were obtained from a human donor in good health (CMV status not recorded). Some clones in this sample may be carry-over from other donors' samples. CDR3s leave out the opening cysteine and the closing phenylalanine or tryptophan. The order of the fields is CDR3 protein, V gene, J gene.

CDR3aa: ASSSGGGPARTDTQY; v_gene: TRBV5-4; j_gene: TRBJ2-3
CDR3aa: ASSQDKRSVGANYGYT; v_gene: TRBV4-1; j_gene: TRBJ1-2
CDR3aa: ASSAGDRGWNSPLH; v_gene: TRBV28; j_gene: TRBJ1-6
CDR3aa: ASSLGAVGAYEQY; v_gene: TRBV11-3; j_gene: TRBJ2-7
CDR3aa: ASSNEPANTGELF; v_gene: TRBV12-3/TRBV12-4; j_gene: TRBJ2-2
CDR3aa: ASSLAAGGNTEAF; v_gene: TRBV5-4; j_gene: TRBJ1-1
CDR3aa: ASRGTGGRSYEQY; v_gene: TRBV12-3/TRBV12-4; j_gene: TRBJ2-7
CDR3aa: ASSEDEKLF; v_gene: TRBV7-9; j_gene: TRBJ1-4
CDR3aa: ASSYDGSNQPQH; v_gene: TRBV9; j_gene: TRBJ1-5
CDR3aa: ASSRTDNTGELF; v_gene: TRBV7-3; j_gene: TRBJ2-2
CDR3aa: ASSRGAGVVVDGYT; v_gene: TRBV4-1; j_gene: TRBJ1-2
CDR3aa: ASSPPQSDTQY; v_gene: TRBV11-3; j_gene: TRBJ2-3
CDR3aa: ASSKGLAGGPGTDTQY; v_gene: TRBV7-2; j_gene: TRBJ2-3